This TCR beta chain came from a study of cytomegalovirus exposure and HLA in healthy donors. Across the study: The Caucasian-associated ancestry cluster held 80% to 90% of roughly 370 genotyped donors.

On this clone: The junction shows a germline mismatch at one end, possibly a read error.

This PCR relied on a set of 60 Vbeta primers and 13 Jbeta primers. Data came from immunoSEQ multiplex PCR; TCRdb stores just in-frame clones and leaves some out. Seen here are about 160,000 clones, roughly 79% observed once, and the top ten hold over 0.95%. The clonotype was recovered from a woman aged 45-60 years in good health and CMV-seronegative. The material sequenced was PBMCs.

CDR3 sequence: CASSPGHLSYGCTF. CDR3 nucleotide sequence: TGTGCCAGTAGCCCGGGACATCTTAGCTATGGCTGCACCTTC. V usage is TRBV19 and J usage is TRBJ1-2; a possible D gene is TRBD1 (6 bases). Looked up from germline, CDR1 is LNHDA and CDR2 is SQIVND (reference sequence). This CDR3 has 14 amino acids.